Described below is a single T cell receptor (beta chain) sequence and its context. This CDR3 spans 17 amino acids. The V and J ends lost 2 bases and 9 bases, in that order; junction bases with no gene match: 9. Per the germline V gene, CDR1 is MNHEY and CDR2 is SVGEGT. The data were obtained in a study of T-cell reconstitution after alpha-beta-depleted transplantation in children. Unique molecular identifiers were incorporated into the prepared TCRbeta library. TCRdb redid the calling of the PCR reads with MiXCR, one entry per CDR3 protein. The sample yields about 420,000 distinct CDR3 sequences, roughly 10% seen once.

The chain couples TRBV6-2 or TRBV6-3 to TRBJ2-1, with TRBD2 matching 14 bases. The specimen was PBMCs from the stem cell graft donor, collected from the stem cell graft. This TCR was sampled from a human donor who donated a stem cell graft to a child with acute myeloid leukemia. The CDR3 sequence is CASSYTGTSGSGGEQFF. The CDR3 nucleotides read TGTGCCAGCAGTTACACTGGGACTAGCGGGAGTGGGGGTGAGCAGTTCTTC.